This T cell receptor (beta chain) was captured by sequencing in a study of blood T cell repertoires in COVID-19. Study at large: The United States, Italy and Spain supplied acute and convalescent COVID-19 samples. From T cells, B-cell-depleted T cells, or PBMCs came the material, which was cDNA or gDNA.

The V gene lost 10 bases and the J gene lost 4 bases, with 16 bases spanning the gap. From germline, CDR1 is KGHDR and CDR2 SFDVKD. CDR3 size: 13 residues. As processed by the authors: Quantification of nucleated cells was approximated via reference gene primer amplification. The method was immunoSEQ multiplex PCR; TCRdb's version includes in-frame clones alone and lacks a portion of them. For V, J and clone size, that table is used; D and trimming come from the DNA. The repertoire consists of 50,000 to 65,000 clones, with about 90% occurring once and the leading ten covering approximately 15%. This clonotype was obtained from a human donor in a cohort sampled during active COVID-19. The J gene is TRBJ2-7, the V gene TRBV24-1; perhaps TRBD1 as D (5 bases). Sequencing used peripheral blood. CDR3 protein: CATSARGFYEQYF. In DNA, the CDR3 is TGTGCCACATCGGCAAGGGGATTTTACGAGCAGTACTTC.